In its sample, the clone carrying this TCR beta chain was seen a few times. The CDR3 has 14 amino acids. Trimming shortened V by 6 bases and J by 0 bases, and 11 bases separated the two germline ends. Germline V gives CDR1 SNHLY, CDR2 FYNNEI. The sample originates from a study of blood T cell repertoires in COVID-19. Profiled with immunoSEQ multiplex PCR; TCRdb holds only in-frame clones, not every one. This sample carries 310,000 or so clones, around nine tenths of them seen once, and the ten largest clones take 1%. This clonotype was sampled from a man aged 50 or older with active or convalescent COVID-19. V is TRBV2 and J is TRBJ1-1; D perhaps matches TRBD1 (6 bases). Sequencing was performed on peripheral blood. The CDR3 sequence is CASRLDSMNTEAFF. The CDR3 DNA reads as TGTGCCAGCAGGCTGGACAGCATGAACACTGAAGCTTTCTTT.